Below are 24 T cell receptor beta chains sequenced from a single sample in a study of shared clonotypes between healthy human individuals. Repertoires were generated with immunoSEQ multiplex PCR, while TCRdb's copy carries only in-frame clones and drops some. The sample has under 2.5 million clones; approximately 90% are singletons. The sequencing input was naive CD4+ T cells from PBMCs. Subset in this sample: CD45RA+ positively selected. Source of these receptors: a man between 18 and 29 years old in good health. Some clones in this sample may be carry-over from other donors' samples.

The CDR3 reads CASSFTNRRNEQFF. The CDR3 coding sequence is TGTGCCAGCAGCTTCACCAATAGACGCAATGAGCAGTTCTTC. The V and J genes are TRBV7-6 and TRBJ2-1; the D is unclear. V was cut by 3 bases and J by 6 bases, with 12 bases left in between. Germline CDR1 reads SGHVS; CDR2 reads FNYEAQ. This CDR3 has 14 residues.

The chain joins TRBV19 to TRBJ1-2; TRBD1 aligns across 7 bases. The CDR3 loop spans 16 amino acids. The V gene's germline CDR1 is LNHDA and CDR2 SQIVND (reference sequence). The trim removed 6 bases at V and 4 bases at J, leaving 14 bases unmatched. DNA for the CDR3: TGTGCCAGTAGGCCTCTAGACAGGGTGGGGTCCTATGGCTACACCTTC. Its protein is CASRPLDRVGSYGYTF. The full variable domain, its missing parts supplied by reference TRBV19 and TRBJ1-2, is DGGITQSPKYLFRKEGQNVTLSCEQNLNHDAMYWYRQDPGQGLRLIYYSQIVNDFQKGDIAEGYSVSREKKESFPLTVTSAQKNPTAFYLCASRPLDRVGSYGYTFGSGTRLTVV.

The chain uses TRBV14 and TRBJ2-7; the match to TRBD2 covers 7 bases. The junction had 12 bases not matched to a gene; V was cut back by 4 bases and J by 3 bases. Germline V gene sequence: CDR1 SGHDN, CDR2 FVKESK. This CDR3 comprises 16 residues. In DNA form, the CDR3 reads TGTGCCAGCAGCCCCCTTGGGGGAGGGTTTGTCTACGAGCAGTACTTC. Translated: CASSPLGGGFVYEQYF. Drawing the rest from reference TRBV14 and TRBJ2-7, the complete variable domain is EAGVTQFPSHSVIEKGQTVTLRCDPISGHDNLYWYRRVMGKEIKFLLHFVKESKQDESGMPNNRFLAERTGGTYSTLKVQPAELEDSGVYFCASSPLGGGFVYEQYFGPGTRLTVT.

The chain carries TRBV11-2 and TRBJ2-5; 12 nucleotides line up with TRBD1. The CDR3 contains 19 residues. The V segment lost 1 base and the J segment 2 bases; nucleotides outside the gene matches: 11. Per the germline V gene, CDR1 is SGHAT and CDR2 is FQNNGV. CDR3 DNA sequence: TGTGCCAGCAGCTTAGTGCTGGGACAGGGGGCTGTAGGACAAGAGACCCAGTACTTC. Amino acid sequence: CASSLVLGQGAVGQETQYF.

V and J are TRBV11-2 and TRBJ2-5, with TRBD2 identical over 12 bases. With 0 bases clipped from V and 3 bases from J, the junction kept 14 bases outside the gene matches. The CDR3 has 20 amino acids. Germline V lookup: CDR1 SGHAT, CDR2 FQNNGV. The DNA of the CDR3 is TGTGCCAGCAGCTTAGAAGCGCTAGCGGGAGGGCCGATCCTAAAAGAGACCCAGTACTTC. This codes for CASSLEALAGGPILKETQYF.

The rearrangement joins TRBV29-1 to TRBJ2-1; D possibly corresponds to TRBD2 (5 bases). The CDR3 spans 15 residues. Trimming removed 4 bases from V and 4 bases from J, with 17 bases in between. Germline V gene sequence: CDR1 SQVTM, CDR2 ANQGSEA. DNA for the CDR3: TGCAGCGTTGTGGCTAGCCGAGGAATTTACAATGAGCAGTTCTTC. This codes for CSVVASRGIYNEQFF.

The rearrangement uses TRBV29-1 and TRBJ1-1; 8 bases are a match to TRBD1. Germline V lookup: CDR1 SQVTM, CDR2 ANQGSEA. V trimming: 5 bases; J trimming: 5 bases; junction bases outside the gene matches: 4. CDR3 length equals 12 residues. The CDR3 region has the DNA TGCAGCGTTCCGCGACAGGGGACTGAAGCTTTCTTT. Its translation: CSVPRQGTEAFF. Variable domain in full (rest from reference TRBV29-1 and TRBJ1-1): SAVISQKPSRDICQRGTSLTIQCQVDSQVTMMFWYRQQPGQSLTLIATANQGSEATYESGFVIDKFPISRPNLTFSTLTVSNMSPEDSSIYLCSVPRQGTEAFFGQGTRLTVV.

This sequence joins TRBV5-4 and TRBJ1-1; tentatively, D is TRBD1 (6 bases). CDR1 and CDR2 (germline): SGHNT, YYREEE (reference sequence). This CDR3 comprises 14 residues. The germline V and J ends were trimmed by 4 bases and 1 base, with 11 bases remaining between them. CDR3 coding DNA: TGTGCCAGCAGCGGAGGACAGCCGAACACTGAAGCTTTCTTT. It encodes CASSGGQPNTEAFF.

The J gene is TRBJ2-7, the V gene TRBV4-1, with 7 bases aligning to TRBD1. With V trimmed by 4 bases and J by 0 bases, 6 bases remained unmatched. Germline V gives CDR1 MGHRA, CDR2 YSYEKL. The CDR3 loop spans 15 amino acids. The CDR3 bases are TGCGCCAGCAGCCTAGCCGGGACAGCCTCCTACGAGCAGTACTTC. Translation: CASSLAGTASYEQYF.

The gene calls are TRBV6-5 and TRBJ1-1; D perhaps matches TRBD1 (6 bases). Between the trimmed V and J ends, which lost 5 bases and 10 bases, there was a span of 8 bases. CDR1 is MNHEY, CDR2 SVGAGI, per germline. The CDR3 runs to 10 residues. The CDR3 reads CASSLGGAFF. Here the CDR3 DNA reads TGTGCCAGCAGTCTAGGGGGAGCTTTCTTT.

The DNA of the CDR3 is TGTGCCAGCAGCCAAGAGAGATCGAATGAGCAGTTCTTC. Its protein is CASSQERSNEQFF. J is TRBJ2-1 and V is TRBV4-2; D uncertain. Germline V gene sequence: CDR1 LGHNA, CDR2 YNFKEQ. The CDR3 is made up of 13 amino acids. V shed 0 bases and J shed 7 bases, with 7 bases lying between them.

This clone occurred a few times. CDR3 sequence: CASRVGSYNEQFF. CDR3 DNA sequence: TGTGCCAGTAGGGTTGGCTCCTACAATGAGCAGTTCTTC. This sequence joins TRBV19 and TRBJ2-1; D unresolved. Germline-derived CDR1 and CDR2 are LNHDA and SQIVND (reference sequence). This CDR3 is 13 amino acids long. The V gene lost 6 bases and the J gene lost 0 bases, with 6 bases spanning the gap.

The genes are TRBV4-3 and TRBJ1-3, with 7 positions matching TRBD1. The V and J ends lost 3 bases and 0 bases, in that order; junction bases with no gene match: 2. The CDR3 loop spans 15 amino acids. In germline, CDR1 is LGHNA, CDR2 YSLEER. The CDR3 DNA reads TGCGCCAGCAGCCACCGGGACAGCTCTGGAAACACCATATATTTT. Translation gives CASSHRDSSGNTIYF.

The V gene is TRBV30, the J gene TRBJ2-5, with 7 bases aligning to TRBD2. The CDR3 extends over 13 amino acids. Germline V gene sequence: CDR1 GTSNPN, CDR2 SVGIG (reference sequence). Unmatched junction bases numbered 6, after V lost 6 bases and J lost 2 bases. The chain's CDR3 is CACPWGGQETQYF. For the CDR3, the DNA is TGTGCCTGCCCCTGGGGGGGGCAAGAGACCCAGTACTTC.

This clone has just one count. The chain couples TRBV28 to TRBJ2-7; 8 bases agree with TRBD1. CDR1 and CDR2 from the germline V gene are MDHEN and SYDVKM. The CDR3 is 16 amino acids. With 6 bases clipped from V and 3 bases from J, the junction kept 13 bases outside the gene matches. In DNA, the CDR3 is TGTGCCAGCAGGGGGGAATCGACAGGGGACATCTACGAGCAGTACTTC. Amino acids: CASRGESTGDIYEQYF.

This clone came up once. The V call is TRBV10-2, the J call TRBJ2-3; no clear D gene. Trimming pared 6 bases from V and 0 bases from J, leaving 16 bases between. Germline V gene data show CDR1 as WSHSY and CDR2 as SAAADI. The length of the CDR3 is 16 residues. Written as DNA, the CDR3 is TGCGCCAGCAGGACCCCAGGCGGAACTAGCACAGATACGCAGTATTTT. Translation gives CASRTPGGTSTDTQYF.

The chain joins TRBV28 to TRBJ2-1, with D hard to call. CDR3 length: 13 amino acids. Germline V CDR1 and CDR2: MDHEN, SYDVKM. V lost 2 bases and J lost 8, with 10 bases in between. CDR3: CASSLGRRDEQFF. The CDR3 DNA sequence: TGTGCCAGCAGTTTAGGACGCCGGGATGAGCAGTTCTTC.

This chain connects TRBV5-1 to TRBJ1-2, with a possible D match to TRBD1 (5 bases). Germline V gene sequence: CDR1 SGHRS, CDR2 YFSETQ. The CDR3 has 14 residues. The V end was cut by 3 bases, the J end by 4 bases, with 13 bases between. CDR3 region: CASSSLHDSYGYTF. DNA of the CDR3: TGCGCCAGCAGCTCCCTCCATGACAGCTATGGCTACACCTTC.

The chain uses TRBV6-5 and TRBJ2-2; D is undetermined. Looked up from germline, CDR1 is MNHEY and CDR2 is SVGAGI. The CDR3 extends over 15 amino acids. V shed 6 bases and J shed 4 bases, with 15 bases lying between them. CDR3: CASSTQWGGTGELFF. The CDR3 DNA reads TGTGCCAGCAGCACCCAATGGGGTGGCACCGGGGAGCTGTTTTTT.

The rearrangement uses TRBV28 and TRBJ2-6; 7 nucleotides agree with TRBD2. Unmatched junction bases numbered 7, after V lost 6 bases and J lost 2 bases. The germline V gene encodes CDR1 MDHEN and CDR2 SYDVKM. This CDR3 region has 16 residues. The CDR3: CASRGLGGTGANVLTF. In nucleotides, the CDR3 is TGTGCCAGCAGAGGACTAGGTGGTACTGGGGCCAACGTCCTGACTTTC.

The genes are TRBV2 and TRBJ2-1, with 12 bases lining up with TRBD2. The CDR3 covers 16 residues. Germline V gene lookup returns CDR1 SNHLY and CDR2 FYNNEI. V dropped 5 bases and J dropped 9; count of bases not matched to a gene: 11. DNA for the CDR3: TGTGCCAGCAGTCAATCAACGGGACTAGCGGGTATTGAGCAGTTCTTC. It encodes CASSQSTGLAGIEQFF. The entire variable domain, with the rest obtained from reference TRBV2 and TRBJ2-1, is as follows: EPEVTQTPSHQVTQMGQEVILRCVPISNHLYFYWYRQILGQKVEFLVSFYNNEISEKSEIFDDQFSVERPDGSNFTLKIRSTKLEDSAMYFCASSQSTGLAGIEQFFGPGTRLTVL.

As for this clone: The sample carries other DNA sequences with the same CDR3. CDR3 DNA sequence: TGTGCCAGCAGCTTAGGCCGGGGGTATGGCTACACCTTC. This encodes CASSLGRGYGYTF. The V call is TRBV7-2, the J call TRBJ1-2; a possible D gene is TRBD1 (5 bases). Germline CDR1 is SGHTA and CDR2 is FQGNSA. This CDR3 is built from 13 residues. Trimming stripped 1 base from V and 5 bases from J, with 8 bases between.

The chain carries TRBV27 and TRBJ2-1; TRBD2 is a possible D gene (6 bases). Trimming left V 3 bases short and J 7 bases short, with 16 bases between. This CDR3 is 15 amino acids long. CDR1 MNHEY and CDR2 SMNVEV come from the germline V gene (reference sequence). The CDR3 spells CASSFGGSNVNEQFF. The CDR3 nucleotides read TGTGCCAGCAGTTTTGGGGGGAGCAACGTAAATGAGCAGTTCTTC.

About this clone itself: The same CDR3 arises from other DNA sequences in this sample as well. The V call is TRBV9, the J call TRBJ2-3, with D unresolved. Germline values: CDR1 SGDLS, CDR2 YYNGEE. Trimming pared 1 base from V and 4 bases from J, leaving 4 bases between. The CDR3 has 12 amino acids. CDR3 sequence: CASSVRADTQYF. The CDR3 DNA is TGTGCCAGCAGCGTAAGGGCAGATACGCAGTATTTT.